These 20 T cell receptor beta chains originate from one sample sequenced in a study of beta chain features in type 1 diabetes. Isolated RNA was reverse transcribed in full, so expressed TCRB transcripts were sequenced. Repertoires were generated with immunoSEQ multiplex PCR, while TCRdb's copy carries only in-frame clones and drops some. The sample has 450,000 or so clones; 9.5% to 12% are singletons. Sequenced input: naive CD4+ T cells from blood. All receptors derive from a young woman in good health.

This clone was counted only a few times. The chain recombines TRBV20-1 with TRBJ1-4; D gene uncertain. The CDR3 loop spans 11 amino acids. Trimming took 6 bases from V and 11 from J, leaving 13 bases between them. Germline V gives CDR1 DFQATT, CDR2 SNEGSKA (reference sequence). In nucleotides, the CDR3 is TGCAGTGCACGACCCCAAAGCAAACTGTTTTTT. It yields the protein CSARPQSKLFF.

This clone has only a few counts. The rearrangement links TRBV6-5 to TRBJ1-6; D might be TRBD1 (5 bases). CDR1 is MNHEY, CDR2 SVGAGI, per germline. CDR3 length: 15 amino acids. Trimming took 2 bases from V and 7 from J, leaving 12 bases between them. CDR3 amino acids: CASSYGRQPNSPLHF. The CDR3 DNA follows: TGTGCCAGCAGTTACGGTAGACAGCCGAATTCACCCCTCCACTTT.

This rearrangement joins TRBV19 to TRBJ2-7; 8 bases are shared with TRBD2. The CDR3 extends over 18 amino acids. After removal of 5 bases from V and 2 bases from J, the junction contained 17 bases not matched to a gene. Germline V lookup: CDR1 LNHDA, CDR2 SQIVND (reference sequence). For the CDR3, the DNA is TGTGCCAGTAGTTCTAGCGGCGGGGGGAAGTTAACCCCCTACGAGCAGTACTTC. This codes for CASSSSGGGKLTPYEQYF.

This clone was recorded a few times. The V gene is TRBV9, the J gene TRBJ1-6, with 7 bases matching TRBD1. The V gene's germline CDR1 is SGDLS and CDR2 YYNGEE. The CDR3 runs 16 residues. The ends lost 3 bases at V and 6 bases at J; junction bases unmatched: 9. The CDR3 spells CASSGALQGSNSPLHF. The DNA of the CDR3 is TGTGCCAGCAGCGGAGCGCTACAGGGGAGTAATTCACCCCTCCACTTT. Together with reference TRBV9 and TRBJ1-6, the CDR3 gives the full variable domain: DSGVTQTPKHLITATGQRVTLRCSPRSGDLSVYWYQQSLDQGLQFLIQYYNGEERAKGNILERFSAQQFPDLHSELNLSSLELGDSALYFCASSGALQGSNSPLHFGNGTRLTVT.

The V gene is TRBV29-1, the J gene TRBJ1-2; D call uncertain. Trimming pared 1 base from V and 8 bases from J, leaving 11 bases between. The CDR3 loop spans 12 amino acids. CDR1 SQVTM and CDR2 ANQGSEA come from the germline V gene. The CDR3 bases are TGCAGCGTTGAAGGGACCGCTGACGGCTACACCTTC. Translation gives CSVEGTADGYTF.

The chain carries TRBV30 and TRBJ1-2; TRBD1 aligns across 9 bases. This CDR3 is built from 15 residues. V lost 3 bases, J lost 8 bases, and 13 bases stayed unmatched. The germline gives CDR1 GTSNPN, CDR2 SVGIG (reference sequence). CDR3 residues: CAWRVPLYRGRGYTF. DNA for the CDR3: TGTGCCTGGAGGGTACCCCTTTACAGGGGGCGGGGCTACACCTTC.

The DNA for the CDR3 is TGTGCCAGCAGCTTACGGACACAGGGGACCTACGAGCAGTACTTC. Its translation is CASSLRTQGTYEQYF. The chain employs TRBV14 and TRBJ2-7; 7 positions agree with TRBD1. V lost 5 bases and J lost 2; bases outside the gene matches: 9. The CDR3 covers 15 residues. CDR1 and CDR2 (germline): SGHDN, FVKESK. The whole variable domain, remainder taken from reference TRBV14 and TRBJ2-7, is EAGVTQFPSHSVIEKGQTVTLRCDPISGHDNLYWYRRVMGKEIKFLLHFVKESKQDESGMPNNRFLAERTGGTYSTLKVQPAELEDSGVYFCASSLRTQGTYEQYFGPGTRLTVT.

The chain is built from TRBV5-1 and TRBJ2-7; D unclear. CDR1 and CDR2 (germline): SGHRS, YFSETQ. The germline V and J ends were trimmed by 1 base and 6 bases, with 14 bases remaining between them. This CDR3 comprises 14 residues. CDR3 protein: CASSLIGGPSEQYV. CDR3 sequence (DNA): TGCGCCAGCAGCTTGATCGGCGGACCTAGCGAGCAGTACGTC.

Note on this clone: The same CDR3 arises from other DNA sequences in this sample as well. The CDR3 reads CSARDRAEQYV. The CDR3, as DNA: TGCAGTGCTAGAGATCGGGCCGAGCAGTACGTC. This rearrangement joins TRBV20-1 to TRBJ2-7; D gene unclear. The CDR3 has 11 amino acids. Per germline, CDR1 DFQATT and CDR2 SNEGSKA (reference sequence). V was trimmed by 0 bases and J by 6 bases, leaving 6 bases between them.

This sequence joins TRBV5-6 and TRBJ1-2; D remains ambiguous. V was clipped by 1 base and J by 7 bases, with 11 bases between them. The CDR3 length is 13 residues. Germline CDR1 reads SGHDT; CDR2 reads YYEEEE. CDR3 nucleotide sequence: TGTGCCAGCAGCTTGAGTGTCCTGTTTGGCTACACCTTC. It yields the protein CASSLSVLFGYTF.

This chain uses TRBV10-3 with TRBJ1-6; D gene uncertain. V shed 7 bases and J shed 6 bases, with 10 bases lying between them. Germline V gene data show CDR1 as ENHRY and CDR2 as SYGVKD. CDR3 length equals 13 residues. The CDR3: CAIKTGGNSPLHF. CDR3 nucleotide sequence: TGTGCCATCAAGACGGGCGGTAATTCACCCCTCCACTTT.

This clone was recorded a few times. CDR3 protein: CASSYDAVRNEQFF. The CDR3 DNA reads TGTGCCAGCAGTTACGATGCGGTTCGGAATGAGCAGTTCTTC. The chain combines TRBV6-5 with TRBJ2-1; D gene uncertain. V was shortened by 2 bases and J by 7 bases, with 12 bases between the two germline ends. The germline CDR1 and CDR2 sequences are MNHEY and SVGAGI. This CDR3 spans 14 amino acids.

This clone was observed a handful of times. The J gene is TRBJ1-1, the V gene TRBV7-2; no firm D call. The CDR3 length is 14 residues. Trimming pared 0 bases from V and 2 bases from J, leaving 7 bases between. Germline loops: CDR1 SGHTA, CDR2 FQGNSA. The CDR3 nucleotides read TGTGCCAGCAGCTTAGCCCCTACCAACACTGAAGCTTTCTTT. Translated, it gives CASSLAPTNTEAFF.

This clone was recorded a few times. This chain connects TRBV4-3 to TRBJ2-2; D not certain. CDR3 length: 13 residues. Trimming took 4 bases from V and 2 from J, leaving 5 bases between them. Germline V gene sequence: CDR1 LGHNA, CDR2 YSLEER. CDR3 coding DNA: TGCGCCAGCAGCCTGGTTAACACCGGGGAGCTGTTTTTT. This codes for CASSLVNTGELFF.

This clone was detected only a few times. CDR3 DNA sequence: TGTGCCACCAGCAGAGAGCCCATGAGGGTATACGAGCAGTACTTC. Protein: CATSREPMRVYEQYF. V usage is TRBV15 and J usage is TRBJ2-7; D is possibly TRBD2 (5 bases). V lost 0 bases and J 4 bases, leaving 13 bases between the germline ends. The CDR3 is 15 amino acids. The germline V gene encodes CDR1 LNHNV and CDR2 YYDKDF (reference sequence).

The rearrangement joins TRBV7-9 to TRBJ1-2; 8 bases line up with TRBD1. J lost 8 bases, V lost 4 bases, and 9 bases had no gene match. Germline CDR1 and CDR2: SEHNR and FQNEAQ (reference sequence). This CDR3 has 14 amino acids. CDR3 residues: CASSSGTGERGYTF. The CDR3 nucleotides read TGTGCCAGCAGCTCCGGGACAGGCGAAAGAGGCTACACCTTC. The whole variable domain, remainder taken from reference TRBV7-9 and TRBJ1-2, is DTGVSQNPRHKITKRGQNVTFRCDPISEHNRLYWYRQTLGQGPEFLTYFQNEAQLEKSRLLSDRFSAERPKGSFSTLEIQRTEQGDSAMYLCASSSGTGERGYTFGSGTRLTVV.

The table lists this clone with a few counts. V usage is TRBV11-2 and J usage is TRBJ1-2; D is unclear. V shed 3 bases and J shed 5 bases, with 10 bases lying between them. Germline assignment: CDR1 SGHAT and CDR2 FQNNGV. The CDR3 has 13 residues. Here the CDR3 DNA reads TGTGCCAGCAGCTTTCCAGGTTTTTATGGCTACACCTTC. It codes for CASSFPGFYGYTF.

This clone was seen only a few times. This chain connects TRBV7-9 to TRBJ2-2, with 7 bases aligning to TRBD1. Germline values: CDR1 SEHNR, CDR2 FQNEAQ (reference sequence). The CDR3 has 13 amino acids. The trim removed 11 bases at V and 6 bases at J, leaving 9 bases unmatched. This CDR3 reads CAATGEWAGELFF. CDR3 DNA: TGTGCCGCCACAGGGGAATGGGCCGGGGAGCTGTTTTTT.

This clone was observed a handful of times. The chain has TRBV7-9 and TRBJ2-1; D may match TRBD1 or TRBD2 (5 bases each). CDR1 and CDR2 (germline): SEHNR, FQNEAQ (reference sequence). The V end was cut by 4 bases, the J end by 6 bases, with 7 bases between. This CDR3 has 12 residues. The CDR3 bases are TGTGCCAGCAGCTGGGGGTCCAATGAGCAGTTCTTC. Protein sequence: CASSWGSNEQFF.

The J gene is TRBJ2-1, the V gene TRBV15, with D uncertain. Germline CDR1 and CDR2: LNHNV and YYDKDF (reference sequence). The CDR3 is 15 residues long. V lost 0 bases to trimming and J lost 8 bases, with 14 bases between them. The DNA for the CDR3 is TGTGCCACCAGCAGAGATGGAACCTTAAAACATGAGCAGTTCTTC. Translation: CATSRDGTLKHEQFF. Full variable domain (rest looked up from reference TRBV15 and TRBJ2-1): DAMVIQNPRYQVTQFGKPVTLSCSQTLNHNVMYWYQQKSSQAPKLLFHYYDKDFNNEADTPDNFQSRRPNTSFCFLDIRSPGLGDTAMYLCATSRDGTLKHEQFFGPGTRLTVL.